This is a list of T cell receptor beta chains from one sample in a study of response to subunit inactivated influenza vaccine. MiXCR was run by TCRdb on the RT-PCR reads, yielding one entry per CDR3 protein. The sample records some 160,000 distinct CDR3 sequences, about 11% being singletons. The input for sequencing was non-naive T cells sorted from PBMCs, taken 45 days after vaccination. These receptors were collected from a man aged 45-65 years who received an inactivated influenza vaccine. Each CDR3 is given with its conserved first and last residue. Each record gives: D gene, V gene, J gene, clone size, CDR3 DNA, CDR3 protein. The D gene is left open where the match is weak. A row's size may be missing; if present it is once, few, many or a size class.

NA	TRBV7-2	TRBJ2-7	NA	TGTGCCAGCAGCTTTGCTCGAGGGGACGAGCAGTACTTC	CASSFARGDEQYF
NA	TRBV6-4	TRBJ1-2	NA	TGTGCCAGCAGACAGGCAGGGTCTAACTATGGCTACACCTTC	CASRQAGSNYGYTF
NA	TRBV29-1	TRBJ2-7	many	TGCAGCGTTGGAGCCCCGTCCTACGAGCAGTACTTC	CSVGAPSYEQYF
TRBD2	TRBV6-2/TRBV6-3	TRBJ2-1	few	TGTGCCAGCAGCAAGACTAGACAGTATCGGGAGGGCAGTGGGCAGTTCTTC	CASSKTRQYREGSGQFF
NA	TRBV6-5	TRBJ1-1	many	TGTGCCAGCAGTTGGCGGGGGTCCATGAACACTGAAGCTTTCTTT	CASSWRGSMNTEAFF
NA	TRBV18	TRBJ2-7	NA	TGTGCCAGCTCACCAGGGCCGGTCGAGCAGTACTTC	CASSPGPVEQYF
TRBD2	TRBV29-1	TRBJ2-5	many	TGTGGGACTAGCGGGAGCCAAGAGACCCAGTACTTC	CGTSGSQETQYF
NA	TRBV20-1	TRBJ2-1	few	TGCAGTGTTCGGGACCACGGGGGACCGCTCAATGAGCAGTTCTTC	CSVRDHGGPLNEQFF
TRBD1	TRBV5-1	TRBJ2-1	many	TGCGCCAGCAACCCATCTTTTCCGGGACAGGGTCGGAATGAGCAGTTCTTC	CASNPSFPGQGRNEQFF
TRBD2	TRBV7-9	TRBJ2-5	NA	TGTGCCAGCAGCTTCGGGGAGCGGGACCACCAAGAGACCCAGTACTTC	CASSFGERDHQETQYF
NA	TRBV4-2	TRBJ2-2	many	TGTGCCAGCAGCCAGGAGCGGAACACCGGGGAGCTGTTTTTT	CASSQERNTGELFF
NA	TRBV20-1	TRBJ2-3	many	TGCAGTGCTAGAGCTAGGGGGAACACAGATACGCAGTATTTT	CSARARGNTDTQYF
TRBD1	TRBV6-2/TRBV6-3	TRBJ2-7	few	TGTGCCAGCAGACCAGGGGGCGCGAGGGACGAGCAGTACTTC	CASRPGGARDEQYF
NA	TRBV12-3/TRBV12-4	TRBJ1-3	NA	TGTGCCAGCAGTCAAACCAAATTTGGAAACACCATATATTTT	CASSQTKFGNTIYF
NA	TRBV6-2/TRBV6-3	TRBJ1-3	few	TGTGCCAGCTGGGCGATCTCTGGAAACACCATATATTTT	CASWAISGNTIYF
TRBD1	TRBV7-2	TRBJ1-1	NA	TGTGCCAGCAGCTTAGTGGGCAGGGGGCAGTACACTGAAGCTTTCTTT	CASSLVGRGQYTEAFF
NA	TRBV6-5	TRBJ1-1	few	TGTGCCAGCAGTTACTCGAATCGGTTCACTGAAGCTTTCTTT	CASSYSNRFTEAFF
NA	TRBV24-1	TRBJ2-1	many	TGTGCCACCAGTGATTCGGACCTCATGAGGTTCTTC	CATSDSDLMRFF
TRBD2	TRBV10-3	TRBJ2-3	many	TGTGCCATCAGTGAGTCGGGCGGCCAAGGGGACTACACAGATACGCAGTATTTT	CAISESGGQGDYTDTQYF
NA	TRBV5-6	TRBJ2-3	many	TGTGCCAGCAGCTACGCGGATACGCAGTATTTT	CASSYADTQYF
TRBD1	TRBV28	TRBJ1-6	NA	TGTGCCAGCAGTTTTAACGGACAGGGTGGAAATTCACCCCTCCACTTT	CASSFNGQGGNSPLHF
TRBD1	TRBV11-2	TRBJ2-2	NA	TGTGCCAGCAGCAAACTCGGGACAGGGGGCATCGGCACCGGGGAGCTGTTTTTT	CASSKLGTGGIGTGELFF
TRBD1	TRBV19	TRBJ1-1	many	TGTGCCAGCAGCCCCCGACAGGGAAACACTGAAGCTTTCTTT	CASSPRQGNTEAFF
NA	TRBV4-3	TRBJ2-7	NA	TGCGCCAGCAGCCAATTTTCCGGGTTCTCCTACGAGCAGTACTTC	CASSQFSGFSYEQYF
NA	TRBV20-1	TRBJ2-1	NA	TGCAGTGCTAGTCCACTCGACAGTTCAGCCTACAATGAGCAGTTCTTC	CSASPLDSSAYNEQFF
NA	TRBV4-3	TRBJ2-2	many	TGCGCCAGCAGCCAGCCAAGCAACACCGGGGAGCTGTTTTTT	CASSQPSNTGELFF
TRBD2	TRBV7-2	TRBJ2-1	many	TGTGCCAGCAGCTCCGTCCTGACTAGCGGGACCGCCAATGAGCAGTTCTTC	CASSSVLTSGTANEQFF
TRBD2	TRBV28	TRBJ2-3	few	TGTGCCAGCAGCCAAGCGGGGGGAGGGGTGTCAGATACGCAGTATTTT	CASSQAGGGVSDTQYF
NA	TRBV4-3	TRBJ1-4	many	TGCGCCAGCAGCCAAGAGCGGGGGAGGAGTGAAAAACTGTTTTTT	CASSQERGRSEKLFF
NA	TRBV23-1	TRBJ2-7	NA	TGCGCCAGCAGTCAAACCCCGGGACGGTTCTCCTACGAGCAGTACTTC	CASSQTPGRFSYEQYF
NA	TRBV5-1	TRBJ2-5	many	TGCGCCAGCAGCCCTGACTCTATACACTCGGAGACCCAGTACTTC	CASSPDSIHSETQYF
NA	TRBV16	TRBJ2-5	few	TGTGCCAGCAGCCTAATACCGCGAGAGACCCAGTACTTC	CASSLIPRETQYF
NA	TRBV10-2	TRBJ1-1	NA	TGCGTCAGCAGACAGATGAACACTGAAGCTTTCTTT	CVSRQMNTEAFF
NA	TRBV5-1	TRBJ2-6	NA	TGCGCCAGCAGCGGGCGGACGGGGATCACTGGGGCCAACGTCCTGACTTTC	CASSGRTGITGANVLTF
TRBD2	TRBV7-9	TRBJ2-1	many	TGTGCCAGCAGCTTCGCGGGAGGGTCCAATGAGCAGTTCTTC	CASSFAGGSNEQFF
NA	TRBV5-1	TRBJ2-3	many	TGCGCCAGCAGTCGTGGGGACCCGAGCACAGATACGCAGTATTTT	CASSRGDPSTDTQYF
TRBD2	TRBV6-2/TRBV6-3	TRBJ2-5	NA	TGTGCCAGCAATAAGCCCCGGGGGGCCCAGTACTTC	CASNKPRGAQYF
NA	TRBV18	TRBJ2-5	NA	TGTGCCAGCTCACCTCCGGCGCTACAAGGCGAGACCCAGTACTTC	CASSPPALQGETQYF
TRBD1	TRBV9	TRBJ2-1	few	TGTGCCAGCAGCGTCGGGGACAGGGAAAGTGAGCAGTTCTTC	CASSVGDRESEQFF
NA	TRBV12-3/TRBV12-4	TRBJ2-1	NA	TGTGCCAGCAGTTTTCAAGATCTTCGGCGGGACCTGGACAATGAGCAGTTCTTC	CASSFQDLRRDLDNEQFF
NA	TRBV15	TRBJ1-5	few	TGTGCCACCAGCAGAGATGTGGGGGGACAGCCCCAGCATTTT	CATSRDVGGQPQHF
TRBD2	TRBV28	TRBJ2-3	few	TGTGCCAGCAGTACCCCTTTTGGACTAGCGGGAGAGACAGATACGCAGTATTTT	CASSTPFGLAGETDTQYF